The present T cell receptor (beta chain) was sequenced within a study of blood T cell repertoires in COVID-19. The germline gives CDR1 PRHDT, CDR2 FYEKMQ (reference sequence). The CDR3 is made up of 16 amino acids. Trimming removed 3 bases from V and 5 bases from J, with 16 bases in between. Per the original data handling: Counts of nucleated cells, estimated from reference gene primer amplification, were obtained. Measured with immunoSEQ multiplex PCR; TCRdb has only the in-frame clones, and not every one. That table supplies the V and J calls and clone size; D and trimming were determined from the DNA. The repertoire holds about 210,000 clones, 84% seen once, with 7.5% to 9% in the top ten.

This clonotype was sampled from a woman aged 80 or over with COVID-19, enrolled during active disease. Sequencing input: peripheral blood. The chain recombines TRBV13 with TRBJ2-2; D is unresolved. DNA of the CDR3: TGTGCCAGCAGCTTTCTCTCATATCTCCGGACCGGGGAGCTGTTTTTT. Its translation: CASSFLSYLRTGELFF.